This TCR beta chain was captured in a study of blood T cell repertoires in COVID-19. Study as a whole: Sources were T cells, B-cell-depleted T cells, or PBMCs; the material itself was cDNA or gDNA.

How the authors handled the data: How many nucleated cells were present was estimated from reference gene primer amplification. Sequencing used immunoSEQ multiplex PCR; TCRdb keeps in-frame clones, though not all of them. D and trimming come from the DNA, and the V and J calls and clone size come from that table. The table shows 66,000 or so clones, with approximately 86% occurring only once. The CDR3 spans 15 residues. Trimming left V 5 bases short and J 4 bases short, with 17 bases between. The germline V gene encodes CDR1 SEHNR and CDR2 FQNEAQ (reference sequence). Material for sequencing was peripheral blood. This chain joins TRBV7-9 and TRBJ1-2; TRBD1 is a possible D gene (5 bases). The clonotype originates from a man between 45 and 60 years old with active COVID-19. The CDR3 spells CASSPSPTAVYGYTF. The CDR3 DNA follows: TGTGCCAGCAGCCCCTCCCCGACAGCAGTCTATGGCTACACCTTC.